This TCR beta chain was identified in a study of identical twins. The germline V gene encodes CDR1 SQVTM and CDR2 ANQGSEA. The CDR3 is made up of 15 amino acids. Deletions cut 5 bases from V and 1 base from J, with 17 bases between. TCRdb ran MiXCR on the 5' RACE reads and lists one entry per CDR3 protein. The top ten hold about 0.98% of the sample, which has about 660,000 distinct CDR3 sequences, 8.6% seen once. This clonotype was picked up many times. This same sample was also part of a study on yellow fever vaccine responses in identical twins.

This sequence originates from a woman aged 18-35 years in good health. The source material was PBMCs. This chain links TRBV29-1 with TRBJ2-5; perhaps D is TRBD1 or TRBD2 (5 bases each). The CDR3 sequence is CSVKRGSGVQETQYF. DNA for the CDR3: TGCAGCGTTAAGAGGGGTTCGGGCGTCCAAGAGACCCAGTACTTC.